This TCR beta chain came from a study of T-cell reconstitution after alpha-beta-depleted transplantation in children. Findings of the study overall: Surviving recipient T cells and thymic progenitors produced the high day-60 TCRbeta diversity seen in some patients. T-cell numbers and diversity, one year after transplant, stemmed largely from T cells that were newly produced. Several hundred expanded graft clones reportedly supplied alpha-beta T cells about two months after transplant.

A note on this clonotype: Its antigen remains unknown.

For TCRbeta, the library was prepared with unique molecular identifiers. TCRdb re-called the PCR reads through MiXCR, storing one row per CDR3 protein. There are 440,000 or so distinct CDR3 sequences in the sample; over 40% occur only once, and roughly a quarter lies in the top ten. This CDR3 has 16 amino acids. J gave up 7 bases and V 4 bases, and 4 bases lay outside the gene matches. Germline V gives CDR1 SGHVS, CDR2 FQNEAQ. This chain connects TRBV7-8 to TRBJ2-1, with 16 positions matching TRBD2. The receptor was isolated from a girl between 2 and 10 years old with aplastic anemia, due to receive a stem cell transplant. The sample consisted of PBMCs, taken before TCRalphabeta/CD19-depleted stem cell transplant. CDR3 protein: CASSYPGLAGGNEQFF. CDR3 nucleotides: TGTGCCAGCAGCTATCCGGGACTAGCGGGAGGGAATGAGCAGTTCTTC. Supplemented by reference TRBV7-8 and TRBJ2-1, the full variable domain reads GAGVSQSPRYKVAKRGQDVALRCDPISGHVSLFWYQQALGQGPEFLTYFQNEAQLDKSGLPSDRFFAERPEGSVSTLKIQRTQQEDSAVYLCASSYPGLAGGNEQFFGPGTRLTVL.